This passage covers 14 T cell receptor beta chains from one sample sequenced in a study of T cell responses to AZD1222 COVID-19 vaccine listed by TCRdb under 2021. In light of the paper, this sample's time point label describes: baseline before first vaccination. The treatment or condition label of this sample denotes: meningococcal conjugate vaccine given as trial control. The library was built by means of the immunoSEQ multiplex PCR assay. TCRdb mirrors the immuneACCESS table, restricted to in-frame sequences. Some clones are absent from its copies; in checked studies, under half trace to an unresolved V gene, and the reason for the others is unknown. Here the sample has 40,000 to 60,000 clones; more than 60% occur a single time. The top ten clones comprise more than 20% of the sample. Sequenced here: peripheral blood, sampled on day 0 of MenACWY control vaccination. Receptors were obtained from an adult in good health.

The genes are TRBV19 and TRBJ1-1; D is unclear. Germline V gene sequence: CDR1 LNHDA, CDR2 SQIVND (reference sequence). This CDR3 has 15 residues. The germline V and J ends were trimmed by 4 bases and 5 bases, with 17 bases remaining between them. The CDR3 protein is CASSTTGGSRTEAFF. The CDR3 DNA sequence: TGTGCCAGTAGTACAACTGGAGGGAGTCGTACTGAAGCTTTCTTT.

This clone was detected a few times. The CDR3 loop reads CAIIRSPEAFF. The CDR3 region has the DNA TGTGCCATCATCAGGTCCCCTGAAGCTTTCTTT. This chain uses TRBV10-3 with TRBJ1-1; no firm D call. Per germline, CDR1 ENHRY and CDR2 SYGVKD. The length of the CDR3 is 11 residues. Trimming took off 7 bases at V and 6 bases at J, with 9 bases between the two ends.

The V call is TRBV16, the J call TRBJ1-5; D call uncertain. The V gene's germline CDR1 is KGHSY and CDR2 FQNENV. The ends were cut back, 2 bases at V and 4 bases at J, with 9 bases in the middle. This CDR3 has 14 amino acids. As DNA, the CDR3 is TGTGCCAGCAGCCAAGGTCGACGGAATCAGCCCCAGCATTTT. It specifies CASSQGRRNQPQHF.

The J gene is TRBJ2-1, the V gene TRBV30, with 11 positions matching TRBD2. V shed 4 bases and J 9 bases; nucleotides not matched to a gene: 8. The CDR3 length is 14 residues. From germline, CDR1 is GTSNPN and CDR2 SVGIG (reference sequence). CDR3 in amino acids: CAWNSGRAGGEQFF. The CDR3 region has the DNA TGTGCCTGGAATAGCGGGAGGGCCGGAGGTGAGCAGTTCTTC.

The chain joins TRBV9 to TRBJ2-7, with 7 bases lining up with TRBD1. This CDR3 spans 14 amino acids. Unmatched junction bases numbered 8, after V lost 5 bases and J lost 3 bases. In germline, CDR1 is SGDLS, CDR2 YYNGEE. The CDR3 sequence: CASRIGTAHYEQYF. The CDR3 DNA reads as TGTGCCAGCAGGATCGGGACAGCACACTACGAGCAGTACTTC.

This clone was counted a few times. In nucleotides, the CDR3 is TGTGCCAGCAGTTTTCGCGGTCGGAGCTCCTACGAGCAGTACTTC. Its translation is CASSFRGRSSYEQYF. The chain joins TRBV2 to TRBJ2-7, with D unclear. Germline-derived CDR1 and CDR2 are SNHLY and FYNNEI. Trimming took off 5 bases at V and 0 bases at J, with 14 bases between the two ends. The CDR3 contains 15 residues.

This clone was detected only a few times. V usage is TRBV2 and J usage is TRBJ1-5, with no clear D. The CDR3 covers 14 residues. V was shortened by 6 bases and J by 4 bases, with 13 bases between the two germline ends. Germline lookup yields CDR1 SNHLY and CDR2 FYNNEI. For the CDR3, the DNA is TGTGCCAGCAGGGCTGATGTGGGTAATCAGCCCCAGCATTTT. It translates to CASRADVGNQPQHF.

This clone was picked up one time. The J gene is TRBJ2-7, the V gene TRBV5-8; 12 bases are a match to TRBD2. V was pared by 2 bases and J by 3 bases, with 6 bases of the junction left unmatched. Germline V gene data show CDR1 as SGHTS and CDR2 as YDEGEE. The CDR3 sequence is 16 residues long. CDR3 protein: CASSFFGLAGNYEQYF. For the CDR3, the DNA is TGTGCCAGCAGCTTTTTCGGACTAGCGGGAAACTACGAGCAGTACTTC.

The chain uses TRBV5-6 and TRBJ2-5; tentative D call: TRBD1 (6 bases). Germline V CDR1 and CDR2: SGHDT, YYEEEE. Trimming shortened V by 3 bases and J by 1 base, and 16 bases separated the two germline ends. CDR3 size: 16 residues. The CDR3 DNA reads as TGTGCCAGCAGCTGGGCGTGGCAGGGGACCCAAGAGACCCAGTACTTC. It encodes CASSWAWQGTQETQYF.

Here the CDR3 reads CASSLVMMNTGELFF. CDR3 sequence (DNA): TGTGCCAGCAGCTTAGTAATGATGAACACCGGGGAGCTGTTTTTT. The J gene is TRBJ2-2, the V gene TRBV11-2; D gene unclear. Germline CDR1 reads SGHAT; CDR2 reads FQNNGV. The CDR3 extends over 15 amino acids. With 1 base removed from V and 1 base from J, the gap between germline ends came to 7 bases.

J is TRBJ1-5 and V is TRBV6-6, with TRBD1 identical over 7 bases. The length of the CDR3 is 14 residues. The V gene's germline CDR1 is MNHNY and CDR2 SVGAGI (reference sequence). V trimming: 6 bases; J trimming: 6 bases; junction bases outside the gene matches: 8. In DNA form, the CDR3 reads TGTGCCAGCAGAGACCCAGGGGGAAGTCAGCCCCAGCATTTT. It translates to CASRDPGGSQPQHF.

This clone has just one count. This chain joins TRBV5-1 and TRBJ1-1, with TRBD1 matching over 9 bases. Trimming removed 0 bases from V and 5 bases from J; junction bases left unmatched: 11. CDR3 length: 17 amino acids. Germline V gene lookup returns CDR1 SGHRS and CDR2 YFSETQ. The CDR3 here is CASSLARDRVLETEAFF. CDR3 in DNA: TGCGCCAGCAGCTTGGCCCGGGACAGGGTGTTGGAGACTGAAGCTTTCTTT.

V and J are TRBV7-2 and TRBJ1-4, with D possibly being TRBD1 (6 bases). Germline loops: CDR1 SGHTA, CDR2 FQGNSA. The CDR3 is 14 residues long. The ends were cut back, 1 base at V and 8 bases at J, with 11 bases in the middle. Here the CDR3 DNA reads TGTGCCAGCAGCTTAGGAGGGGGAGGAGAAAAACTGTTTTTT. Amino acid sequence: CASSLGGGGEKLFF. The full variable domain, with the rest looked up from reference TRBV7-2 and TRBJ1-4, is GAGVSQSPSNKVTEKGKDVELRCDPISGHTALYWYRQSLGQGLEFLIYFQGNSAPDKSGLPSDRFSAERTGGSVSTLTIQRTQQEDSAVYLCASSLGGGGEKLFFGSGTQLSVL.

The CDR3 nucleotides are TGCGCCAGCAGCTTCCCGGGCCTCGAAGCTTTCTTT. Translation gives CASSFPGLEAFF. The chain couples TRBV5-1 to TRBJ1-1, with D unresolved. Trimming left V 2 bases short and J 8 bases short, with 10 bases between. CDR3 length equals 12 residues. The germline V gene encodes CDR1 SGHRS and CDR2 YFSETQ.